The next 32 T cell receptor beta chains were all read from a single sample in a study of tissue T cells after allogeneic stem cell transplantation. Libraries were prepared by immunoSEQ multiplex PCR; TCRdb keeps only in-frame clonotypes and omits some of them. The data contain some 48,000 clones, about three quarters of them singletons. Sequencing was done on a sample of sorted cells pooled from one or two spleens. The receptor set was obtained from a pool of C57BL/6 mice in good health.

In regard to this clone: Mouse gene names and germline throughout. The CDR3 end falls 1 residue outside the read, so it is completed with the germline J gene. The chain uses TRBV3 and TRBJ2-3; the match to TRBD2 covers 7 bases. The germline V gene has CDR1 SNHLY and CDR2 FYNGKV (reference sequence). V shed 4 bases, J shed 3 bases, and the junction held 1 base outside the gene matches. This CDR3 is built from 13 residues. The CDR3 here is CASSWGGAETLYF. Partial CDR3 DNA: TGTGCCAGCAGCTGGGGGGGGGCAGAAACGCTGTAT.

This clone has just a few counts. Any gene name here is a mouse gene name. Read coverage stops 1 residue before the CDR3 terminus; the germline J gene supplies the remainder. This chain joins TRBV15 and TRBJ2-7; 10 nucleotides agree with TRBD1. The V and J ends lost 5 bases and 6 bases, in that order; junction bases with no gene match: 4. The germline V gene encodes CDR1 SGHND and CDR2 FRSKSL. The length of the CDR3 is 13 residues. The sequenced CDR3 bases are TGTGCCAGCAGTCTCGACAGGGGGCTTGAACAGTAC. Encoded protein: CASSLDRGLEQY. The entire CDR3 protein is CASSLDRGLEQYF.

With regard to this clone: Gene names refer to mouse genes. The read halts 1 residue ahead of the CDR3 end, with the missing end drawn from the germline J gene. The chain combines TRBV13-2 with TRBJ2-7; a weak D match, TRBD2 (7 bases). Germline CDR1 is NNHNN and CDR2 is SYGAGS (reference sequence). The CDR3 is made up of 14 amino acids. Trimming removed 1 base at V and 4 bases at J, with 12 bases between. CDR3 loop: CASGDRLGAYEQYF. CDR3 DNA, as far as it was read: TGTGCCAGCGGTGATCGGCTGGGGGCGTATGAACAGTAC.

Details on this clone: Mouse names are used for the genes. The read finishes 1 residue shy of the CDR3 end, and the germline J gene is used to complete it. The rearrangement uses TRBV29 and TRBJ1-6; D unresolved. Being an ORF, TRBJ1-6 has a function that is uncertain. Germline CDR1 MSHET, CDR2 SYDVDS. This CDR3 contains 12 residues. Trimming removed 4 bases at V and 11 bases at J, with 9 bases between. The covered CDR3 bases are TGTGCTAGCAGTTCCCAATTCGCGCCCCTCTAC. Its translation: CASSSQFAPLY. The full CDR3 reads CASSSQFAPLYF.

Note on this clone: Gene names refer to mouse genes. The sequence runs out 1 residue before the end of the CDR3; the remainder is reconstructed from the germline J gene. This chain joins TRBV13-1 and TRBJ1-1; 10 bases are a match to TRBD1. The V and J ends lost 0 bases and 7 bases, in that order; junction bases with no gene match: 3. Germline CDR1 is NSHNY and CDR2 is SYGAGN. This CDR3 contains 14 residues. CDR3: CASSDAGTGVEVFF. CDR3 bases read: TGTGCCAGCAGTGATGCAGGGACAGGGGTAGAAGTCTTC.

About this clone itself: Gene names refer to mouse genes. The read comes to an end 1 residue before the CDR3 does, leaving the germline J gene to fill in the end. The chain employs TRBV13-3 and TRBJ2-2; D tentatively reads TRBD1 or TRBD2 (5 bases each). Germline assignment: CDR1 NNHDY and CDR2 SYVADS. CDR3 size: 15 residues. V lost 0 bases and J 2 bases, leaving 8 bases between the germline ends. The chain's CDR3 is CASSDAGRNTGQLYF. The DNA read from the CDR3 is TGTGCCAGCAGTGATGCGGGGCGGAACACCGGGCAGCTCTAC.

This clone was detected once. The gene names given are mouse names. The CDR3 region is CASSLWDWGRETLYF. Partial CDR3 DNA: TGTGCCAGCAGTTTATGGGACTGGGGGAGAGAAACGCTGTAT. This chain links TRBV15 with TRBJ2-3, with TRBD2 matching over 11 bases. The CDR3 is cut off 1 residue early in the read; its end comes from the germline J gene. Trimming cost V 2 bases and J 5 bases; bases outside gene matches: 3. Germline V CDR1 and CDR2: SGHND, FRSKSL. The CDR3 consists of 15 residues.

This clone was detected a few times. The genes and germline here are from mouse. The CDR3 end falls 1 residue outside the read, so it is completed with the germline J gene. V and J are TRBV3 and TRBJ1-4; D is perhaps TRBD1 (5 bases). This CDR3 has 14 amino acids. In germline, CDR1 is SNHLY, CDR2 FYNGKV (reference sequence). Trimming took 4 bases from V and 0 from J, leaving 6 bases between them. CDR3 bases read: TGTGCCAGCAGCTGGACAATTTCCAACGAAAGATTATTT. Translating gives CASSWTISNERLF. The entire CDR3 is CASSWTISNERLFF.

This clone has more than one count but fewer than ten. Any gene name here is a mouse gene name. The read terminates 1 residue ahead of where the CDR3 ends, so the germline J gene completes it. The rearrangement joins TRBV31 to TRBJ1-4; D is uncertain. Trimming stripped 1 base from V and 2 bases from J, with 5 bases between. The germline gives CDR1 GKSSPN, CDR2 SITVG. CDR3 length equals 13 residues. This chain's CDR3 is CAWSPGSNERLFF. The CDR3 DNA, read in part, is TGTGCCTGGAGTCCGGGGTCCAACGAAAGATTATTT.

Concerning this clone itself: Mouse gene names and germline throughout. The read gets to within 1 residue of the CDR3 end, and the germline J gene fills in the rest. The genes are TRBV1 and TRBJ2-7; D is ambiguous. The CDR3 has 12 residues. The ends were cut back, 3 bases at V and 7 bases at J, with 10 bases in the middle. Germline V gives CDR1 NSQYPW, CDR2 LRSPGD (reference sequence). The covered CDR3 bases are TGCACCTGCAGTGCCGACTTTTTAGAACAGTAC. Translated, it gives CTCSADFLEQY. The entire CDR3 protein is CTCSADFLEQYF.

In this sample, this clone turned up a few times. Gene and germline names: mouse. The CDR3 goes on 1 residue after the read ends, and that part is filled in from the germline J gene. The chain uses TRBV31 and TRBJ2-7, with 11 bases lining up with TRBD2. Germline CDR1 reads GKSSPN; CDR2 reads SITVG. Germline trimming cut 1 base from V and 7 bases from J; bases unmatched to any gene: 6. CDR3 size: 14 residues. The covered CDR3 bases are TGTGCCTGGAGTCCCGGACTGGGGGGTGGGGAACAGTAC. This encodes CAWSPGLGGGEQY. Given in full, the CDR3 is CAWSPGLGGGEQYF.

On this clone: The germline and genes are mouse ones. The sequenced fragment ends 1 residue before the CDR3 boundary, so the rest is inferred from the germline J gene. This chain connects TRBV19 to TRBJ2-7, with D possibly matching TRBD2 (6 bases). The germline V and J ends were trimmed by 0 bases and 1 base, with 8 bases remaining between them. Germline lookup yields CDR1 FNHDT and CDR2 SITEND (reference sequence). The CDR3 covers 14 residues. The sequenced part of the CDR3 DNA is TGTGCCAGCAGTATAGTTGGGGGATCCTATGAACAGTAC. This gives the protein CASSIVGGSYEQY. The whole CDR3 is CASSIVGGSYEQYF.

To note about this clone: The genes and germline here are from mouse. The CDR3 goes on 1 residue after the read ends, and that part is filled in from the germline J gene. The chain uses TRBV26 and TRBJ1-4; maybe TRBD1 (6 bases). V was pared by 4 bases and J by 1 base, with 16 bases between. The CDR3 extends over 17 amino acids. Germline loops: CDR1 KGHPV, CDR2 FQNQEV (reference sequence). Incomplete CDR3 DNA: TGTGCCAGCAGTCCCTTAGGGGGAGGGGGTTCCAACGAAAGATTATTT. Translated, it gives CASSPLGGGGSNERLF. The CDR3 in its entirety is CASSPLGGGGSNERLFF.

As for this clone: Mouse germline and gene names are used. The CDR3 extends 1 residue past the end of the read, so its final part is completed from the germline J gene. The chain carries TRBV20 and TRBJ1-1, with a weak D call TRBD1 (5 bases). CDR3 length equals 13 residues. Germline loops: CDR1 GFQATS, CDR2 STVNSAI. V was clipped by 0 bases and J by 5 bases, with 10 bases between them. Incomplete CDR3 DNA: TGTGGTGCTAGGGATCCAGGGAGGACAGAAGTCTTC. This sequence encodes CGARDPGRTEVF. The entire CDR3 protein is CGARDPGRTEVFF.

As concerns this clone: Gene names and germline match the mouse. From the germline J gene comes the end of the CDR3, since the read stops 1 residue before it. The J gene is TRBJ2-2, the V gene TRBV30; tentatively, D is TRBD2 (7 bases). The CDR3 length is 14 residues. The germline gives CDR1 SQVVS, CDR2 ANEGSEA. V lost 3 bases and J lost 4, with 12 bases in between. The CDR3 sequence is CSSSWGARTGQLYF. CDR3 DNA (partial): TGTAGTTCTAGTTGGGGGGCGCGCACCGGGCAGCTCTAC. The full variable domain, completed using reference TRBV30 and TRBJ2-2, is SVLLYQKPNRDICQSGTSLKIQCVADSQVVSMFWYQQFQEQSLMLMATANEGSEATYESGFTKDKFPISRPNLTFSTLTVNNARPGDSSIYFCSSSWGARTGQLYFGEGSKLTVL.

To note about this clone: The listed genes are named as in mouse. The read is 1 residue too short to cover the CDR3 end, so that end is filled in from the germline J gene. The chain is built from TRBV13-1 and TRBJ2-4; 9 bases line up with TRBD2. This CDR3 has 15 residues. Germline CDR1 and CDR2: NSHNY and SYGAGN. Unmatched junction bases numbered 2, after V lost 3 bases and J lost 0 bases. CDR3 loop: CASSGGLGSQNTLYF. The CDR3 DNA, read in part, is TGTGCCAGCAGTGGGGGACTGGGTAGTCAAAACACCTTGTAC.

Regarding this clone: Gene labels here are mouse ones. Read sequence stops 1 residue before the CDR3 end, and the germline J gene provides the missing end. This chain uses TRBV29 with TRBJ1-1; TRBD1 agrees at 8 bases. J gave up 0 bases and V 0 bases, and 6 bases lay outside the gene matches. The germline CDR1 and CDR2 sequences are MSHET and SYDVDS. The CDR3 extends over 17 amino acids. Incomplete CDR3 DNA: TGTGCTAGCAGTTTATCGAGGCCAGGGGGCGCAAACACAGAAGTCTTC. Its protein is CASSLSRPGGANTEVF. The CDR3 reads in full as CASSLSRPGGANTEVFF.

This clone was recorded once. Gene names are mouse gene names. The missing CDR3 end, 1 residue past where the read stops, is filled in from the germline J gene. Other nucleotide sequences in the sample specify the same CDR3. The chain links TRBV13-3 to TRBJ1-4; TRBD1 is a possible D gene (6 bases). The CDR3 contains 13 residues. Trimming shortened V by 2 bases and J by 7 bases, and 9 bases separated the two germline ends. Per germline, CDR1 NNHDY and CDR2 SYVADS. The part of the CDR3 DNA that was read is TGTGCCAGCAGTGACAGGGGCAGCGAAAGATTATTT. It is translated as CASSDRGSERLF. The entire CDR3 protein is CASSDRGSERLFF.

To note about this clone: The listed genes are named as in mouse. The read ends 1 residue early relative to the CDR3; the germline J gene fills the gap. The V and J genes are TRBV31 and TRBJ2-3, with D possibly matching TRBD2 (6 bases). In germline, CDR1 is GKSSPN, CDR2 SITVG. The ends were cut back, 3 bases at V and 0 bases at J, with 13 bases in the middle. The CDR3 runs 15 residues. The sequenced part of the CDR3 DNA is TGTGCCTGGAGGAGGGCTGGGGATAGTGCAGAAACGCTGTAT. Translated, it gives CAWRRAGDSAETLY. The entire CDR3 reads CAWRRAGDSAETLYF.

Note on this clone: Mouse germline and gene names are used. The DNA read from the CDR3 is TGTGCCAGCAGAAGGGGGGCTAGTCAAAACACCTTGTAC. It codes for CASRRGASQNTLY. The complete CDR3 sequence is CASRRGASQNTLYF. This rearrangement joins TRBV13-1 to TRBJ2-4, with a tentative D call TRBD2 (7 bases). The read terminates 1 residue ahead of where the CDR3 ends, so the germline J gene completes it. This CDR3 spans 14 amino acids. The germline gives CDR1 NSHNY, CDR2 SYGAGN. V was trimmed by 5 bases and J by 0 bases, leaving 10 bases between them.

This clone was seen a handful of times. The listed genes are named as in mouse. The CDR3 extends 1 residue past the end of the read, so its final part is completed from the germline J gene. The chain links TRBV16 to TRBJ2-2, with D unresolved. The V gene lost 8 bases and the J gene lost 4 bases, with 11 bases spanning the gap. In germline, CDR1 is SGHSA, CDR2 FRNQAP. This CDR3 contains 13 residues. The CDR3 protein is CASGGRPTGQLYF. CDR3 DNA, as far as it was read: TGTGCAAGCGGCGGGCGCCCCACCGGGCAGCTCTAC.

Concerning this clone itself: Gene names denote mouse genes. The CDR3 end is not reached by the read, which stops 1 residue before it; the germline J gene fills it in. The chain recombines TRBV13-2 with TRBJ2-7; perhaps TRBD1 as D (7 bases). Germline loops: CDR1 NNHNN, CDR2 SYGAGS (reference sequence). The V and J ends lost 0 bases and 6 bases respectively, with 7 bases between them. This CDR3 spans 12 amino acids. The sequenced CDR3 bases are TGTGCCAGCGGTGATGAGGGGGCTGAACAGTAC. Its translation: CASGDEGAEQY. From start to end, the CDR3 is CASGDEGAEQYF.

Only one count was recorded for this clone. The gene symbols are mouse symbols. The read terminates 1 residue before the CDR3 end, so the remaining end is supplied by the germline J gene. This chain connects TRBV19 to TRBJ2-3; 10 nucleotides align to TRBD2. Germline V lookup: CDR1 FNHDT, CDR2 SITEND (reference sequence). The CDR3 sequence is 16 residues long. V gave up 4 bases and J gave up 0 bases; unmatched junction bases: 5. The sequenced part of the CDR3 DNA is TGTGCCAGCAGTCTGACTGGGGGGTCTAGTGCAGAAACGCTGTAT. Its protein product is CASSLTGGSSAETLY. The entire CDR3 protein reads CASSLTGGSSAETLYF.

Note on this clone: Here the gene names and germline are mouse. The DNA ends 1 residue before the CDR3 does, and the rest of the CDR3 is filled in from the germline J gene. The chain is built from TRBV13-3 and TRBJ2-4, with D hard to call. Looked up from germline, CDR1 is NNHDY and CDR2 is SYVADS. Between the trimmed V and J ends, which lost 2 bases and 2 bases, there was a span of 6 bases. This CDR3 region has 13 residues. The part of the CDR3 DNA that was read is TGTGCCAGCAGTGAAAACAATCAAAACACCTTGTAC. Translated: CASSENNQNTLY. The full CDR3 sequence reads CASSENNQNTLYF.

Remarks on this clone: The genes and germline here are from mouse. The observed sequence ends 1 residue before the CDR3 terminus, with the missing tail filled in from the germline J gene. V and J are TRBV13-2 and TRBJ1-2, with D uncertain. V was shortened by 6 bases and J by 1 base, with 7 bases between the two germline ends. The CDR3 spans 12 residues. Germline CDR1 and CDR2: NNHNN and SYGAGS (reference sequence). CDR3 residues: CASEGQNSDYTF. The sequenced CDR3 bases are TGTGCCAGCGAGGGCCAAAACTCCGACTACACC.

Comments on this clone: Mouse germline and gene names are used. The observed sequence ends 1 residue before the CDR3 terminus, with the missing tail filled in from the germline J gene. V and J are TRBV13-2 and TRBJ2-4, with 11 bases that match TRBD2. V shed 5 bases, J shed 4 bases, and the junction held 6 bases outside the gene matches. Per germline, CDR1 NNHNN and CDR2 SYGAGS (reference sequence). The CDR3 length is 15 residues. This CDR3 is CASGDWGERENTLYF. Partial CDR3 DNA: TGTGCCAGCGGGGACTGGGGGGAAAGGGAAAACACCTTGTAC.

Concerning this clone itself: Mouse gene names apply. The read ends 1 residue early relative to the CDR3; the germline J gene fills the gap. This chain connects TRBV3 to TRBJ1-5, with a tentative D call TRBD1 (6 bases). This CDR3 has 12 residues. Germline V gene lookup returns CDR1 SNHLY and CDR2 FYNGKV (reference sequence). Trimming left V 4 bases short and J 5 bases short, with 6 bases between. Here the CDR3 reads CASSSGDQAPLF. CDR3 DNA, as far as it was read: TGTGCCAGCAGCTCAGGGGACCAGGCTCCGCTT.

Turning to this clone: Gene names follow the mouse nomenclature. The CDR3 end lies 1 residue beyond the end of the read and is filled in from the germline J gene. The chain combines TRBV13-1 with TRBJ1-3, with D tentatively TRBD1 (5 bases). Per the germline V gene, CDR1 is NSHNY and CDR2 is SYGAGN. There are 16 residues in the CDR3. V gave up 3 bases and J gave up 0 bases, with 13 bases separating them. The sequenced CDR3 bases are TGTGCCAGCAGTGGCCCGGACAAAAATTCTGGAAATACGCTCTAT. This gives the protein CASSGPDKNSGNTLY. The entire CDR3 protein is CASSGPDKNSGNTLYF.

On this clone: Gene names are the mouse ones. With the read ending 1 residue before the CDR3 end, the germline J gene is used to fill in that end. This chain uses TRBV4 with TRBJ1-2, with TRBD1 as a possible D gene (6 bases). The CDR3 sequence is 14 residues long. Trimming shortened V by 4 bases and J by 2 bases, and 11 bases separated the two germline ends. Germline V gives CDR1 LGHDT, CDR2 YNNKQL (reference sequence). The CDR3 protein is CASSFRGGNSDYTF. The part of the CDR3 DNA that was read is TGTGCCAGCAGCTTCAGGGGAGGGAACTCCGACTACACC.

For this clone: Mouse germline and gene names are used. The observed sequence ends 1 residue before the CDR3 terminus, with the missing tail filled in from the germline J gene. This chain uses TRBV19 with TRBJ2-7; 11 bases are shared with TRBD2. The V segment lost 1 base and the J segment 7 bases; nucleotides outside the gene matches: 4. CDR3 length equals 14 residues. CDR1 and CDR2 (germline): FNHDT, SITEND (reference sequence). The DNA read from the CDR3 is TGTGCCAGCAGTATAAGGACTGGGGGGTGGGAACAGTAC. It codes for CASSIRTGGWEQY. The full-length CDR3 reads as CASSIRTGGWEQYF.

This clone has just a few counts. The gene names here belong to mouse. The CDR3 goes on 1 residue after the read ends, and that part is filled in from the germline J gene. This rearrangement joins TRBV13-2 to TRBJ2-7, with TRBD2 identical over 10 bases. Trimming cost V 2 bases and J 4 bases; bases outside gene matches: 9. The CDR3 is 16 amino acids. Germline V gives CDR1 NNHNN, CDR2 SYGAGS (reference sequence). This CDR3 is CASGDDWGDSLYEQYF. The sequenced CDR3 bases are TGTGCCAGCGGTGACGACTGGGGGGACTCCCTTTATGAACAGTAC.

A word on this clone: Mouse gene names apply. The read falls 1 residue short of the CDR3 end, and the missing part is taken from the germline J gene. V usage is TRBV13-1 and J usage is TRBJ2-3; D might be TRBD2 (6 bases). V shed 3 bases and J shed 1 base, with 6 bases lying between them. The CDR3 sequence is 13 residues long. Germline-derived CDR1 and CDR2 are NSHNY and SYGAGN. The sequenced part of the CDR3 DNA is TGTGCCAGCAGTGGGGGGGGTGCAGAAACGCTGTAT. It yields the protein CASSGGGAETLY. The complete CDR3 reads CASSGGGAETLYF.